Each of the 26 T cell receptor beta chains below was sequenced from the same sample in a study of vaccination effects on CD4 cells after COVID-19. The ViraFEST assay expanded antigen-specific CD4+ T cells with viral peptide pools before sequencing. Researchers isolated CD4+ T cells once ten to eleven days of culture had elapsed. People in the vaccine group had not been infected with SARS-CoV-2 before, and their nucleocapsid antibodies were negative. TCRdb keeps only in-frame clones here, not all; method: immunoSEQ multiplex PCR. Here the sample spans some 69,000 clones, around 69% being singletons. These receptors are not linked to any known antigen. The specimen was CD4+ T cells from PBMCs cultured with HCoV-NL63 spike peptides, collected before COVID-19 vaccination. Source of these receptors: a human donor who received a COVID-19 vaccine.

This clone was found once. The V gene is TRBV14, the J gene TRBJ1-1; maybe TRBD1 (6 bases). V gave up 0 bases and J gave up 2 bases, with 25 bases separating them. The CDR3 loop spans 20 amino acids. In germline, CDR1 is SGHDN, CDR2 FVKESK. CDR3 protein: CASSQDSERGQTFPNTEAFF. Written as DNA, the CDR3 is TGTGCCAGCAGCCAAGATTCAGAGAGGGGACAAACTTTTCCAAACACTGAAGCTTTCTTT.

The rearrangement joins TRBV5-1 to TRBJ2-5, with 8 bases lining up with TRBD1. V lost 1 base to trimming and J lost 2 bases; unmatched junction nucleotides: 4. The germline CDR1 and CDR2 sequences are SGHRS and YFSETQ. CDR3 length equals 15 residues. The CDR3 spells CASSLPGTGQETQYF. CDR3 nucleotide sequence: TGCGCCAGCAGCTTGCCCGGGACAGGTCAAGAGACCCAGTACTTC. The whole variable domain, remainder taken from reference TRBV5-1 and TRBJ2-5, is KAGVTQTPRYLIKTRGQQVTLSCSPISGHRSVSWYQQTPGQGLQFLFEYFSETQRNKGNFPGRFSGRQFSNSRSEMNVSTLELGDSALYLCASSLPGTGQETQYFGPGTRLLVL.

The CDR3 DNA reads TGTGCCAGCAGCCCGCCCGGGGGGACTCCGGATGGCAATGAGCAGTTCTTC. Amino acid sequence: CASSPPGGTPDGNEQFF. This chain joins TRBV7-2 and TRBJ2-1, with 7 nucleotides matching TRBD2. This CDR3 is 17 amino acids long. After removal of 5 bases from V and 6 bases from J, the junction contained 16 bases not matched to a gene. Per germline, CDR1 SGHTA and CDR2 FQGNSA.

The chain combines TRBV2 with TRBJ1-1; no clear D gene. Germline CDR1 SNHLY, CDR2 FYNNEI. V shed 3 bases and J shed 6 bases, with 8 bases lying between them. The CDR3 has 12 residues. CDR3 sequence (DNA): TGTGCCAGCAGTGAGGTGAGGGCTGAAGCTTTCTTT. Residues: CASSEVRAEAFF.

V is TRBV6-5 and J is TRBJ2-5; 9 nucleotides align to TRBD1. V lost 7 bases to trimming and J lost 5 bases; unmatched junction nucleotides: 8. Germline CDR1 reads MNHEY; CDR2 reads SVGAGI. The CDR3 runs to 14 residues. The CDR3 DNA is TGTGCCAGCATGAAAACAGGGGGCCGGGAGACCCAGTACTTC. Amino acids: CASMKTGGRETQYF.

This CDR3 reads CASDRDLSIQYF. CDR3 nucleotide sequence: TGTGCCAGTGACAGGGATTTGAGCATTCAGTACTTC. J is TRBJ2-4 and V is TRBV6-5; 7 bases are a match to TRBD1. Per germline, CDR1 MNHEY and CDR2 SVGAGI. V was pared by 9 bases and J by 9 bases, with 8 bases of the junction left unmatched. The CDR3 runs to 12 residues.

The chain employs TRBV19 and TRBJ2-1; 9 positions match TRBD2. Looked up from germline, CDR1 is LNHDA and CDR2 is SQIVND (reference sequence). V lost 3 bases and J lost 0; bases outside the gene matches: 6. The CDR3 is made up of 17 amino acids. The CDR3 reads CASSIGLAGTSYNEQFF. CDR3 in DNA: TGTGCCAGTAGTATCGGGCTAGCGGGGACCTCCTACAATGAGCAGTTCTTC.

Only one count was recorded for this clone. The CDR3 DNA is TGCAGCGTTGAAACAGCTGGAAACACCATATATTTT. Residues: CSVETAGNTIYF. V and J are TRBV29-1 and TRBJ1-3; D unclear. The length of the CDR3 is 12 residues. From germline, CDR1 is SQVTM and CDR2 ANQGSEA. Trimming took 2 bases from V and 2 from J, leaving 4 bases between them.

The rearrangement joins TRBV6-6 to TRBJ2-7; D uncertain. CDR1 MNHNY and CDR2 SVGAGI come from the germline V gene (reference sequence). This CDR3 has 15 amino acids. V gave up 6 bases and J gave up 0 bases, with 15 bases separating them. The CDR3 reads CASSPRPLSSYEQYV. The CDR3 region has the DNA TGTGCCAGCAGCCCTCGACCGTTGAGCTCCTACGAGCAGTACGTC.

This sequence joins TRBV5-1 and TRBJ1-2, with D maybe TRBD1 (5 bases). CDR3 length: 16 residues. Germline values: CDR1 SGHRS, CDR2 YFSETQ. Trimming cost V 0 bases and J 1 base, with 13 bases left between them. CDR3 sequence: CASSLGLRGLNYGYTF. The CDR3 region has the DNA TGCGCCAGCAGCTTGGGTTTGCGGGGACTTAACTATGGCTACACCTTC.

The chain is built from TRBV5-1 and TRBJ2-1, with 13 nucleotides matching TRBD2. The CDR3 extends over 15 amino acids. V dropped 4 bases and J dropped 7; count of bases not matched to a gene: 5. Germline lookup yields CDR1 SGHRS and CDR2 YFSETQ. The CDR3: CASSGGLAGPNEQFF. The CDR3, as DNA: TGCGCCAGCAGCGGGGGACTAGCGGGGCCTAATGAGCAGTTCTTC. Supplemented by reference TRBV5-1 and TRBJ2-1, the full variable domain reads KAGVTQTPRYLIKTRGQQVTLSCSPISGHRSVSWYQQTPGQGLQFLFEYFSETQRNKGNFPGRFSGRQFSNSRSEMNVSTLELGDSALYLCASSGGLAGPNEQFFGPGTRLTVL.

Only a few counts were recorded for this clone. The CDR3 loop is CASSARGSQPQHF. The CDR3 region has the DNA TGTGCCAGCAGTGCCAGGGGTAGTCAGCCCCAGCATTTT. The V and J genes are TRBV3-1 (or the pseudogene TRBV3-2) and TRBJ1-5, with D maybe TRBD1 (6 bases). Germline V CDR1 and CDR2: LGHDT, YNNKEL (reference sequence). The V end lost 6 bases, the J end lost 6 bases, and 12 bases lay between the germline ends. This CDR3 region has 13 residues.

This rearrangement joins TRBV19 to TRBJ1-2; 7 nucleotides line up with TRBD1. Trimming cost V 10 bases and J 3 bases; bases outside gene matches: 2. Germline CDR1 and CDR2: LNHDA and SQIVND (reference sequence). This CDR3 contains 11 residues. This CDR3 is CATGTDYGYTF. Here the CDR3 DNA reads TGTGCCACAGGGACAGACTATGGCTACACCTTC.

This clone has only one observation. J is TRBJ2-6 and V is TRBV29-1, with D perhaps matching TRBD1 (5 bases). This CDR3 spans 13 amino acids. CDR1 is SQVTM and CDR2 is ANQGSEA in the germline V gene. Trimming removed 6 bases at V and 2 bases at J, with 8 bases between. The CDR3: CSVRVAGANVLTF. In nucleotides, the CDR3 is TGCAGCGTCAGGGTGGCTGGGGCCAACGTCCTGACTTTC.

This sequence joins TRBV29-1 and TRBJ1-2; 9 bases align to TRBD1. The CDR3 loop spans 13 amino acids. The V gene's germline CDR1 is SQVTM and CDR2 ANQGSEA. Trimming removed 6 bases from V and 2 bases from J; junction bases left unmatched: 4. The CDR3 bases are TGCAGCGTGCCGGGACAGGGAAACTATGGCTACACCTTC. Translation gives CSVPGQGNYGYTF.

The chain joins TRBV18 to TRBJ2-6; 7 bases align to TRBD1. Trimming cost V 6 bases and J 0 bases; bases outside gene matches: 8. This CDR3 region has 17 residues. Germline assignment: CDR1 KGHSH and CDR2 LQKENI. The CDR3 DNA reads TGTGCCAGCTCTCCAGGGGGACCTAGCTCTGGGGCCAACGTCCTGACTTTC. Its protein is CASSPGGPSSGANVLTF. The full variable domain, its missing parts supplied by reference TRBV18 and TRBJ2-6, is NAGVMQNPRHLVRRRGQEARLRCSPMKGHSHVYWYRQLPEEGLKFMVYLQKENIIDESGMPKERFSAEFPKEGPSILRIQQVVRGDSAAYFCASSPGGPSSGANVLTFGAGSRLTVL.

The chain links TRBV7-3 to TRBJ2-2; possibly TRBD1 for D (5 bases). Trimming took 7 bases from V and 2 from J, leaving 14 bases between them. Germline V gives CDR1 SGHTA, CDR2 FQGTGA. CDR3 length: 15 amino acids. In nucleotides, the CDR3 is TGTGCCAGCAAAAGGGGCCTTACTAACACCGGGGAGCTGTTTTTT. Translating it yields CASKRGLTNTGELFF.

The CDR3 sequence: CASSTTQGGYNEQFF. CDR3 nucleotide sequence: TGTGCCAGTAGCACGACCCAGGGGGGATACAATGAGCAGTTCTTC. The J gene is TRBJ2-1, the V gene TRBV19, with D tentatively TRBD1 (7 bases). Germline CDR1 is LNHDA and CDR2 is SQIVND (reference sequence). The CDR3 is 15 amino acids. With 6 bases removed from V and 4 bases from J, the gap between germline ends came to 16 bases.

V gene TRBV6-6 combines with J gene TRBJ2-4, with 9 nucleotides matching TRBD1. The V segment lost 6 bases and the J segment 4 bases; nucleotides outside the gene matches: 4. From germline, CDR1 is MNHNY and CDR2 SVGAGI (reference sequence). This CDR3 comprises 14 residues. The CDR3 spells CASRGGQGKNIQYF. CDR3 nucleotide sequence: TGTGCCAGCAGAGGGGGACAGGGAAAAAACATTCAGTACTTC.

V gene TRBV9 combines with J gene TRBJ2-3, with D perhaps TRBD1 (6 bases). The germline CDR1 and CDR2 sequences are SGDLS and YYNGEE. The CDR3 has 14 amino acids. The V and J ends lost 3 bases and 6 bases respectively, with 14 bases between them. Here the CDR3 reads CASSGTGPPDTQYF. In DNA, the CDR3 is TGTGCCAGCAGCGGAACAGGGCCACCTGATACGCAGTATTTT.

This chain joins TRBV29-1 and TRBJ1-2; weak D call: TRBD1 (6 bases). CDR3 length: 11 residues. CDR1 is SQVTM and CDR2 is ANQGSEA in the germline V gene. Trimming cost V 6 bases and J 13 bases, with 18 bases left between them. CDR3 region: CSVVRADRPTF. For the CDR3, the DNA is TGCAGCGTCGTCAGGGCTGACAGGCCCACCTTC.

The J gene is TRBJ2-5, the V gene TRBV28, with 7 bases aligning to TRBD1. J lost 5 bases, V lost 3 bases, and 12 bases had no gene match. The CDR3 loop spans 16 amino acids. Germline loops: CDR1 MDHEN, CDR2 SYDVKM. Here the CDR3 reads CASSFAGHRGVETQYF. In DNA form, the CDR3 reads TGTGCCAGCAGTTTTGCAGGACACAGGGGTGTGGAGACCCAGTACTTC.

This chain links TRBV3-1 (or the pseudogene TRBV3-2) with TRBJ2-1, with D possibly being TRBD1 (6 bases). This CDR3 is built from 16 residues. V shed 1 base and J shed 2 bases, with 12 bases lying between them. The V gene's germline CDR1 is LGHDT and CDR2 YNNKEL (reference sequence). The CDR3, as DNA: TGTGCCAGCAGCCAAGGGACGGACAGACCCTACAATGAGCAGTTCTTC. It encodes CASSQGTDRPYNEQFF.

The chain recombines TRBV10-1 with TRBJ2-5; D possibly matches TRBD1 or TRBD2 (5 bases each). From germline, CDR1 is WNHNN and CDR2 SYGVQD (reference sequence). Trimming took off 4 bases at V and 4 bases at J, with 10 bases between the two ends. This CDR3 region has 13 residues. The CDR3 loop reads CASSGSRGETQYF. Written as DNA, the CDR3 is TGCGCCAGCAGTGGGTCGAGGGGAGAGACCCAGTACTTC.

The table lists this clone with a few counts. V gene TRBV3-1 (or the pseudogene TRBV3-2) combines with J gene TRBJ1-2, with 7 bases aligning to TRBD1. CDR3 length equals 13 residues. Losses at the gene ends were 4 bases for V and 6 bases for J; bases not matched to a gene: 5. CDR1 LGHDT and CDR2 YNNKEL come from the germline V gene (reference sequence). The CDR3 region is CASSRTGENGYTF. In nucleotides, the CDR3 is TGTGCCAGCAGCCGCACAGGGGAGAATGGCTACACCTTC.

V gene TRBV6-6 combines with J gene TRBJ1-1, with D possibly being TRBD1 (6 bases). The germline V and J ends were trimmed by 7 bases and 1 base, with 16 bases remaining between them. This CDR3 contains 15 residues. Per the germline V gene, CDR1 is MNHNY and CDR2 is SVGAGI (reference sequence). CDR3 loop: CASTLRGGQNTEAFF. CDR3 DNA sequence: TGTGCCAGCACCCTACGGGGGGGCCAGAACACTGAAGCTTTCTTT.